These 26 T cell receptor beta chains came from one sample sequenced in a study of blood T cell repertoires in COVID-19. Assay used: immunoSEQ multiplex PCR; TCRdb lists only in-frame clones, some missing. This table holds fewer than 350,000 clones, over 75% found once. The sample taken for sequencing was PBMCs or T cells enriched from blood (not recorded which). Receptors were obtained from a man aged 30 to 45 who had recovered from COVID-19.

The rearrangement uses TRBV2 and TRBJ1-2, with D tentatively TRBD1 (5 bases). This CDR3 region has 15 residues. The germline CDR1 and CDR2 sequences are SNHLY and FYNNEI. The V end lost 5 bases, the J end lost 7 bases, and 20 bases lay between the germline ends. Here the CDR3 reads CASSPTMGGRSGYTF. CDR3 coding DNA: TGTGCCAGCAGTCCTACCATGGGGGGGAGGAGTGGCTACACCTTC.

The CDR3 region is CASSLFWGSSTDTQYF. In DNA, the CDR3 is TGTGCCAGCAGCTTATTCTGGGGCTCTAGCACAGATACGCAGTATTTT. J is TRBJ2-3 and V is TRBV7-2; D possibly corresponds to TRBD1 (5 bases). The ends were cut back, 2 bases at V and 0 bases at J, with 12 bases in the middle. Per the germline V gene, CDR1 is SGHTA and CDR2 is FQGNSA. The CDR3 has 16 amino acids.

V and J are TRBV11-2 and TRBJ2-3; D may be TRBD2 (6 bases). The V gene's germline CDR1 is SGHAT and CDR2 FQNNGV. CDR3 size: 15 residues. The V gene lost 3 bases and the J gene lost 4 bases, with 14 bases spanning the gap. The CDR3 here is CASSLGLGGPDTQYF. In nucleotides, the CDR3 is TGTGCCAGCAGCTTGGGACTCGGGGGTCCAGATACGCAGTATTTT.

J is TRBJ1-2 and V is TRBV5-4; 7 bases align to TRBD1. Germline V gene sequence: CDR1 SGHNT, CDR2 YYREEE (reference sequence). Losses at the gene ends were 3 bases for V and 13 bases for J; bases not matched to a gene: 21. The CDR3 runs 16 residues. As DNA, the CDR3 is TGTGCCAGCAGCTGGAGGGCCGGTACAGGGGATATCGCGGTCACCTTC. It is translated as CASSWRAGTGDIAVTF.

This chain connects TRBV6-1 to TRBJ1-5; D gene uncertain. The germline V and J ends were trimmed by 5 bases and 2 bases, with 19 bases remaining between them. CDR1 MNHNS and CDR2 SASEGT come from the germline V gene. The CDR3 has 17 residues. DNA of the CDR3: TGTGCCAGCAGTAAAGGTCCTGCTCTCGCGGGCAATCAGCCCCAGCATTTT. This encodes CASSKGPALAGNQPQHF.

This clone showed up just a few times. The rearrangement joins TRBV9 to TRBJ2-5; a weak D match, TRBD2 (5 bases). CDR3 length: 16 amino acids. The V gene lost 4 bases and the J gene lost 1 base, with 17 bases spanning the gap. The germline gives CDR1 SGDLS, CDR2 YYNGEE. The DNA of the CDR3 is TGTGCCAGCAGCTCCATGTCGAGCGGAGCCCAAGAGACCCAGTACTTC. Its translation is CASSSMSSGAQETQYF.

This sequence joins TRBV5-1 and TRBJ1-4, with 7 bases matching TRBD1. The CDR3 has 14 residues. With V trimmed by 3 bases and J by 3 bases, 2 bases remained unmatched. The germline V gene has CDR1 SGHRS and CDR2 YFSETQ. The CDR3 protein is CASSWQGANEKLFF. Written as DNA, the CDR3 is TGCGCCAGCAGCTGGCAGGGGGCTAATGAAAAACTGTTTTTT.

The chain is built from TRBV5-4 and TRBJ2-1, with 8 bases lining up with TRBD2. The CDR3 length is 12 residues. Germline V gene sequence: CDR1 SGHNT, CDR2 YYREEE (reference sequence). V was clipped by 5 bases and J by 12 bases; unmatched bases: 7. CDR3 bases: TGTGCCAGCAGTTTTAGGACTAGCAGGCAGTTCTTC. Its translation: CASSFRTSRQFF.

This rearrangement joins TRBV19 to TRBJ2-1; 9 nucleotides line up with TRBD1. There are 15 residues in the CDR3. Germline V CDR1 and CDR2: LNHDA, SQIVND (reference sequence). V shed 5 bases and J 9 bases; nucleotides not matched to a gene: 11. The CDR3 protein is CASSHRGLMVGEQFF. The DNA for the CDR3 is TGTGCCAGTAGTCACAGGGGGCTAATGGTCGGTGAGCAGTTCTTC.

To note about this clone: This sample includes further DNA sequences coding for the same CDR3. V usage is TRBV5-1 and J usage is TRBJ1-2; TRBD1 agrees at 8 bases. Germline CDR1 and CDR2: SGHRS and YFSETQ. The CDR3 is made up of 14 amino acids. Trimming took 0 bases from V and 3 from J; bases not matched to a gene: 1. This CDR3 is CASSLGQGYYGYTF. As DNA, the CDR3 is TGCGCCAGCAGCTTGGGACAGGGGTACTATGGCTACACCTTC.

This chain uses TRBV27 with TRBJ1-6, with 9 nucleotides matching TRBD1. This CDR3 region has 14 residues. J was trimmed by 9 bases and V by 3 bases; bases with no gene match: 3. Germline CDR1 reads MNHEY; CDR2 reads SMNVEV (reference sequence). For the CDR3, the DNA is TGTGCCAGCAGTTTGTGGACAGGGGTTTCACCCCTCCACTTT. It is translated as CASSLWTGVSPLHF.

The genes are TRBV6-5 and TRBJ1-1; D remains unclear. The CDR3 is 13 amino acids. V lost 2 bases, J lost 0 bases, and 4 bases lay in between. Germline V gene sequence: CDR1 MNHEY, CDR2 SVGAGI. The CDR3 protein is CASSYEVNTEAFF. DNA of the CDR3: TGTGCCAGCAGTTACGAGGTGAACACTGAAGCTTTCTTT.

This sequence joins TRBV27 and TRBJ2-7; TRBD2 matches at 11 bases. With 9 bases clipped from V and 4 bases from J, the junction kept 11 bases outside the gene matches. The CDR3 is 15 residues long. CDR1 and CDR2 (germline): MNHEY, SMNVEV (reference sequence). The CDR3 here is CASRRLAGKVYEQYF. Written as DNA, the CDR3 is TGTGCCAGTCGAAGACTAGCGGGGAAAGTTTACGAGCAGTACTTC.

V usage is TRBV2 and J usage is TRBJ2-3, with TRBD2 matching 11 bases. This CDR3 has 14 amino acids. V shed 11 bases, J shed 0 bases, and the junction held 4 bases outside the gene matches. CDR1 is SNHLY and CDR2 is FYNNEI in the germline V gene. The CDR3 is CASVAGGSTDTQYF. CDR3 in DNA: TGTGCCTCGGTAGCGGGGGGGAGCACAGATACGCAGTATTTT.

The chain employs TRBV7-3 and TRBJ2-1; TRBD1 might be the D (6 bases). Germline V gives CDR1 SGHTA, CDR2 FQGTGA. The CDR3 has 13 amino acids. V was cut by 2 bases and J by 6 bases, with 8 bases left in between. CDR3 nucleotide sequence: TGTGCCAGCAGCTTAGGACAGACCAATGAGCAGTTCTTC. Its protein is CASSLGQTNEQFF.

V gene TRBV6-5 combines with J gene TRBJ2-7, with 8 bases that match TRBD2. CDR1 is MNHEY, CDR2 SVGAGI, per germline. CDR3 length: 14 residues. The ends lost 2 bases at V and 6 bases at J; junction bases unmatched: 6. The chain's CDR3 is CASSYRGGRLEQYF. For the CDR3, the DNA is TGTGCCAGCAGTTACCGCGGGGGGCGTCTCGAGCAGTACTTC.

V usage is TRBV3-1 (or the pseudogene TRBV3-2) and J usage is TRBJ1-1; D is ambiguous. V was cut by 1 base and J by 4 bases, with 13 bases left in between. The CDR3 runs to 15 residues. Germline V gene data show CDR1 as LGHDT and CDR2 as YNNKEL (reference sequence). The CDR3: CASSQGEFASTEAFF. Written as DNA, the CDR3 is TGTGCCAGCAGCCAAGGGGAGTTTGCGAGCACTGAAGCTTTCTTT.

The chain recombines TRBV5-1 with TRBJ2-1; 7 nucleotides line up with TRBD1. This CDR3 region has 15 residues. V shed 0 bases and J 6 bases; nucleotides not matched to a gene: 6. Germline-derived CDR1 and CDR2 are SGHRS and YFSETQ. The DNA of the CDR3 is TGCGCCAGCAGCTTGGCCGGGACAGCCGGCAATGAGCAGTTCTTC. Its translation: CASSLAGTAGNEQFF.

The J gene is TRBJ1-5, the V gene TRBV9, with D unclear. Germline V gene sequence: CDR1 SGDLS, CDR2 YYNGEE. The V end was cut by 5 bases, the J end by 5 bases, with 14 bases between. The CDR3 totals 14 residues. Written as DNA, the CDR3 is TGTGCCAGCAGTCTTGGAGACGCATATCAGCCCCAGCATTTT. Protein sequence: CASSLGDAYQPQHF. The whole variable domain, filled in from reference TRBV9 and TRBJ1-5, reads DSGVTQTPKHLITATGQRVTLRCSPRSGDLSVYWYQQSLDQGLQFLIQYYNGEERAKGNILERFSAQQFPDLHSELNLSSLELGDSALYFCASSLGDAYQPQHFGDGTRLSIL.

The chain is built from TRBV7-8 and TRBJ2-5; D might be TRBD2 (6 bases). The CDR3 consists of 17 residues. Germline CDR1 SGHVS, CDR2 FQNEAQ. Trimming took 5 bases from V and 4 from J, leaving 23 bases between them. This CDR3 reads CASSPGRGRGGPETQYF. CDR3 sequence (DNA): TGTGCCAGCAGCCCCGGAAGGGGAAGGGGAGGCCCAGAGACCCAGTACTTC.

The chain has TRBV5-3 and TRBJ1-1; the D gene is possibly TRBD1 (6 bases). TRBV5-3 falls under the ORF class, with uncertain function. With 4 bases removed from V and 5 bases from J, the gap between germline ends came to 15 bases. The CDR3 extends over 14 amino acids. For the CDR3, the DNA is TGTGCCAGAAGCCCGGGACACCCAAGGACTGAAGCTTTCTTT. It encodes CARSPGHPRTEAFF.

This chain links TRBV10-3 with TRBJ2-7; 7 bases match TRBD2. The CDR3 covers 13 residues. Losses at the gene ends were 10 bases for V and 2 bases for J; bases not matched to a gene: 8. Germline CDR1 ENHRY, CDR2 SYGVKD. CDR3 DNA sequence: TGTGCCACCATGCTCCGGGGGGCCTACGAGCAGTACTTC. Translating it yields CATMLRGAYEQYF.

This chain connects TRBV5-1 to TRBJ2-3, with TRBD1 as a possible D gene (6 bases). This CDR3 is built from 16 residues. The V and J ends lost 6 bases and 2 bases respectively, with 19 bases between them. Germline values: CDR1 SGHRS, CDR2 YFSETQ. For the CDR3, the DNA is TGCGCCAGCAATACCGGACGGGGACAATTCACAGATACGCAGTATTTT. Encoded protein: CASNTGRGQFTDTQYF.

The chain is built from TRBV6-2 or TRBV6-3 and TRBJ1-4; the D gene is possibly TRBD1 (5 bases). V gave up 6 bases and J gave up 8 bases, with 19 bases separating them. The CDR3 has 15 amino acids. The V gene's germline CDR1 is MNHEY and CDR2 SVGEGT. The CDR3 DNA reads TGTGCCAGCAGCGACCCCCCAGGGCGGATGGAAAAACTGTTTTTT. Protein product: CASSDPPGRMEKLFF.

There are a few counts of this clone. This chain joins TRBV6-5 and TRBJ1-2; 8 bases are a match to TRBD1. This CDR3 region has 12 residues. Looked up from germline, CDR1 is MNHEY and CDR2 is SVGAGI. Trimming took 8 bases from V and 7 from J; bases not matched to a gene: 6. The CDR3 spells CASGRTGGGYTF. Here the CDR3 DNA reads TGTGCCAGCGGTAGAACAGGGGGTGGCTACACCTTC.

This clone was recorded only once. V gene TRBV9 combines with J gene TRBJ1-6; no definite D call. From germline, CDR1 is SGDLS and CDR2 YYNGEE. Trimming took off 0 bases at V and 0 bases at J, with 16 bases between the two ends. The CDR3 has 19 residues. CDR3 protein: CASSVATEVPSSYNSPLHF. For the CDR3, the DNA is TGTGCCAGCAGCGTAGCTACGGAGGTTCCCAGCTCCTATAATTCACCCCTCCACTTT.